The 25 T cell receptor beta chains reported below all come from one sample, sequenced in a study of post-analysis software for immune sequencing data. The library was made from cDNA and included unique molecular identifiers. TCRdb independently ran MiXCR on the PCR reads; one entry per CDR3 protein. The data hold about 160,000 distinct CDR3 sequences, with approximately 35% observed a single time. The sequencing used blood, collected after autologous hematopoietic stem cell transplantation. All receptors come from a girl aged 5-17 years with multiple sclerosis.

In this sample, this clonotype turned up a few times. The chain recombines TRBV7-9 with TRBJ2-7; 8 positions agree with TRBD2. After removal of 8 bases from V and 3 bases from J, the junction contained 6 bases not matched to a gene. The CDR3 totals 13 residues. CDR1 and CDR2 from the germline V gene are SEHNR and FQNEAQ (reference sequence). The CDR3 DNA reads TGTGCCAGCGGGGGACTAGGGCTCTACGAGCAGTACTTC. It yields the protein CASGGLGLYEQYF.

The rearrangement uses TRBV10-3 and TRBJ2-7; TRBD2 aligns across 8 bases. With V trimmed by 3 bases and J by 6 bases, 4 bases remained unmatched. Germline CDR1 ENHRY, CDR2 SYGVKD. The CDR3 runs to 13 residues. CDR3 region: CAISEGTRVEQYF. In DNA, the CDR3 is TGTGCCATCAGTGAAGGGACTAGGGTCGAGCAGTACTTC.

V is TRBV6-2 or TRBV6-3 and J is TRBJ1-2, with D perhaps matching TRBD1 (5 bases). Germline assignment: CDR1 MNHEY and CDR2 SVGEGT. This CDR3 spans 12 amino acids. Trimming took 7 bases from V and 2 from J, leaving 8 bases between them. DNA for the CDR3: TGTGCCAGCACGGGGGGAAACTATGGCTACACCTTC. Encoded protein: CASTGGNYGYTF.

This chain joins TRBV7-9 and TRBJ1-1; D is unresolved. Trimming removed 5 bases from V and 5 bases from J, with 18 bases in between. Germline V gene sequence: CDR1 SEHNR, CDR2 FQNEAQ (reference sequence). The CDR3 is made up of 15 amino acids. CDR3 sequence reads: CASSDSLVVGTEAFF. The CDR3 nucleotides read TGTGCCAGCAGCGACTCATTGGTAGTCGGGACTGAAGCTTTCTTT.

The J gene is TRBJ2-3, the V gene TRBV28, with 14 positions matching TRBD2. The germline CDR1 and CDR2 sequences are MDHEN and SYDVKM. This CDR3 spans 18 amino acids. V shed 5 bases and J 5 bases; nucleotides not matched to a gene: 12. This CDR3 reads CASSPGLAGVRWEDTQYF. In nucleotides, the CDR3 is TGTGCCAGCAGTCCGGGACTAGCGGGAGTGAGATGGGAAGATACGCAGTATTTT.

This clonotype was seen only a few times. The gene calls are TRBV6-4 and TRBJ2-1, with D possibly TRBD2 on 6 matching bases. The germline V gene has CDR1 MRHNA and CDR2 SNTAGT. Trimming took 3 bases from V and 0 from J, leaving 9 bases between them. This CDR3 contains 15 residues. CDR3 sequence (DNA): TGTGCCAGCAGTGAGTCCGGGAGCTCCTACAATGAGCAGTTCTTC. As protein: CASSESGSSYNEQFF.

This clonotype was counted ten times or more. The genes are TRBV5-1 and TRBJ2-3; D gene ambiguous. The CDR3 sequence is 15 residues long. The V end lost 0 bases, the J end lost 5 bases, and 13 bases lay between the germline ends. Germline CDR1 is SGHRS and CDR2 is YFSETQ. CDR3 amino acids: CASSLEGRQGDTQYF. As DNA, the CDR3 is TGCGCCAGCAGCTTGGAGGGTCGTCAAGGAGATACGCAGTATTTT.

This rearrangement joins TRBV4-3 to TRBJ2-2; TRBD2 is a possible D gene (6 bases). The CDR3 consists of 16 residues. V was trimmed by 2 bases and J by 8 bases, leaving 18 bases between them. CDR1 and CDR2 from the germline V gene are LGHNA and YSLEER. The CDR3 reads CASSQQAGPMIGELFF. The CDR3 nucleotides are TGCGCCAGCAGCCAACAGGCGGGACCAATGATAGGGGAGCTGTTTTTT.

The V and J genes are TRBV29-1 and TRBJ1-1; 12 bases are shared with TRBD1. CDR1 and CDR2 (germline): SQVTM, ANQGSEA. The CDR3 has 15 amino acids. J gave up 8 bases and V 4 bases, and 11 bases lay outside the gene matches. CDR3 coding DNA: TGCAGCGTTGGAGGGGGGACAGGGGGCGCGGGCGAAGCTTTCTTT. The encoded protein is CSVGGGTGGAGEAFF.

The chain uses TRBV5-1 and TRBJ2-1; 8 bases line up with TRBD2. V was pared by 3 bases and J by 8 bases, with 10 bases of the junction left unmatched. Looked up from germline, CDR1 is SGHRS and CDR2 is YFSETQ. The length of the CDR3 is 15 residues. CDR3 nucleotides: TGCGCCAGCAGCTACAGAGCGGGAGCATGGGATGAGCAGTTCTTC. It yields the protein CASSYRAGAWDEQFF.

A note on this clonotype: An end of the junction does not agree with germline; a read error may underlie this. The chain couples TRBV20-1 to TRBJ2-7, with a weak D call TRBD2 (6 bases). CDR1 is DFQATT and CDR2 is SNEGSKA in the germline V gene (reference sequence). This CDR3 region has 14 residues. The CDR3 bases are TGCAGTGCTCGTAAAGGGCGGGAAAGCTACGAGGAGTACTTC. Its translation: CSARKGRESYEEYF.

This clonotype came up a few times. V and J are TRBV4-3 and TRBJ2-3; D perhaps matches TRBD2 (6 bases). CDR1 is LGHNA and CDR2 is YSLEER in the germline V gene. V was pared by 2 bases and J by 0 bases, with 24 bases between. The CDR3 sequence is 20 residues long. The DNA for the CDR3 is TGCGCCAGCAGCCAAAGCCCGTCCCTGGGGGGAGCCTCTAGCACAGATACGCAGTATTTT. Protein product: CASSQSPSLGGASSTDTQYF.

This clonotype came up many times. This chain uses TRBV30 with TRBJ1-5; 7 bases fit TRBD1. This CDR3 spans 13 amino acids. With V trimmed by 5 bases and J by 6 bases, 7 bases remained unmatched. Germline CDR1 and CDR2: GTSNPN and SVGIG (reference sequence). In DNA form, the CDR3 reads TGTGCCTGGGCAACAGGGGTAGGTCAGCCCCAGCATTTT. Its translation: CAWATGVGQPQHF.

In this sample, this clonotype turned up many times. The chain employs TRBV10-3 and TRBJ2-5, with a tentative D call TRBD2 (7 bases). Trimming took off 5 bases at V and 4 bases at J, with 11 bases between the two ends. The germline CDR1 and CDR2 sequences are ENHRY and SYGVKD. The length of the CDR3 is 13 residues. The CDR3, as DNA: TGTGCCATCAGTCGGGGGGCATCAGAGACCCAGTACTTC. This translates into CAISRGASETQYF.

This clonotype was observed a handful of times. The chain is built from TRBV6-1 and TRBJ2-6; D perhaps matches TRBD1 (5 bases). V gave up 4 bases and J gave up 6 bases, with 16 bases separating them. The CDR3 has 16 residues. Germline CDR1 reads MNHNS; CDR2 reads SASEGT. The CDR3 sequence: CASSVGRVAEANVLTF. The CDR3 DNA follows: TGTGCCAGCAGTGTCGGCAGGGTAGCTGAGGCCAACGTCCTGACTTTC.

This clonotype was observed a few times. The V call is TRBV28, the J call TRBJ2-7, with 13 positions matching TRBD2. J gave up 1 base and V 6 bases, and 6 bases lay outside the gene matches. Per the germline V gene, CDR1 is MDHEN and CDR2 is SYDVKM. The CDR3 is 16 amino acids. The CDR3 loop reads CASSLGLAGMSYEQYF. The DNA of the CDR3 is TGTGCCAGCAGCCTGGGACTAGCGGGGATGTCCTACGAGCAGTACTTC.

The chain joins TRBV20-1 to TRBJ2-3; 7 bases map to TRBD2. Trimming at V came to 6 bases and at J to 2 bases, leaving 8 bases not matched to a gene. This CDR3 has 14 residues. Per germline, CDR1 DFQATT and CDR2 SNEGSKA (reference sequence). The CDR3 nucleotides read TGCAGTGCGAGTTCTAGCGGCTACACAGATACGCAGTATTTT. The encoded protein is CSASSSGYTDTQYF.

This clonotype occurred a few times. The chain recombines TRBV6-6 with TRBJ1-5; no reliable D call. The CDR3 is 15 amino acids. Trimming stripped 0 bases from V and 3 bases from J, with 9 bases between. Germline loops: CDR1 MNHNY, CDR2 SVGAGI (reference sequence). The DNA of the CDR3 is TGTGCCAGCAGTTACTCTCTGGATTTCAATCAGCCCCAGCATTTT. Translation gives CASSYSLDFNQPQHF.

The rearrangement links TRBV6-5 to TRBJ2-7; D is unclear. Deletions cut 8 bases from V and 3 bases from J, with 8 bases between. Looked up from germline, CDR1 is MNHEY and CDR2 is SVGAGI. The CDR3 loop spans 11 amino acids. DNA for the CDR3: TGTGCCAGCGGGCGCAACTACGAGCAGTACTTC. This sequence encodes CASGRNYEQYF.

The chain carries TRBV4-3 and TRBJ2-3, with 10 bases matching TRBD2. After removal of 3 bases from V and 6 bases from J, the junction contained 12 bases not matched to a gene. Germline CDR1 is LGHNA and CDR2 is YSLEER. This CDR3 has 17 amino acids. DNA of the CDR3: TGCGCCAGCAGCCAGACCGTTCTAGCGGGAGACTGGGATACGCAGTATTTT. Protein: CASSQTVLAGDWDTQYF.

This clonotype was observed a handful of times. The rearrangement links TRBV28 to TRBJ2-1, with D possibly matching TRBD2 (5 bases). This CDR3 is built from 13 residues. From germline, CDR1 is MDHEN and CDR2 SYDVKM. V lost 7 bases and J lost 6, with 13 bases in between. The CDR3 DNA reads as TGTGCCAGCAACCATCTTGCGGGCAATGAGCAGTTCTTC. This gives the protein CASNHLAGNEQFF.

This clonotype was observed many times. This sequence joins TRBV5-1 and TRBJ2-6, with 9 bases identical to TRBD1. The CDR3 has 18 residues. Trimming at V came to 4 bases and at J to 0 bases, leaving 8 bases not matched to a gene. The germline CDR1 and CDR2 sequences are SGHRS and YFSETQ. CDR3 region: CASSAMTGGISGANVLTF. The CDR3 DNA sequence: TGCGCCAGCAGCGCAATGACAGGGGGGATCTCTGGGGCCAACGTCCTGACTTTC.

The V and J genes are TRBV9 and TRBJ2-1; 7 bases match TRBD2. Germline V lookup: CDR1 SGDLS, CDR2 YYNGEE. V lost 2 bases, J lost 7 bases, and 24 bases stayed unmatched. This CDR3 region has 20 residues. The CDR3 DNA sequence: TGTGCCAGCAGCGTCCGGGAACGAGACCTTCGAGCGGGACTACCAAATGAGCAGTTCTTC. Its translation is CASSVRERDLRAGLPNEQFF. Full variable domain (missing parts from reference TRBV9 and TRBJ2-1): DSGVTQTPKHLITATGQRVTLRCSPRSGDLSVYWYQQSLDQGLQFLIQYYNGEERAKGNILERFSAQQFPDLHSELNLSSLELGDSALYFCASSVRERDLRAGLPNEQFFGPGTRLTVL.

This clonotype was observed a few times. In DNA, the CDR3 is TGCTCTCTCGGGCTAAAGGCACTTAAGCCCTACAATGAGCAGTTCTTC. Amino acid sequence: CSLGLKALKPYNEQFF. V and J are TRBV20-1 and TRBJ2-1; D unclear. Per the germline V gene, CDR1 is DFQATT and CDR2 is SNEGSKA (reference sequence). This CDR3 has 16 residues.

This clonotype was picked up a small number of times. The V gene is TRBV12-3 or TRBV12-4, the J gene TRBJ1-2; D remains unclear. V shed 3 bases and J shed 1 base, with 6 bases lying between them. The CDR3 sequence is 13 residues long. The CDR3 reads CASSFSVNYGYTF. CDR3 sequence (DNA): TGTGCCAGCAGTTTTTCAGTTAACTATGGCTACACCTTC.